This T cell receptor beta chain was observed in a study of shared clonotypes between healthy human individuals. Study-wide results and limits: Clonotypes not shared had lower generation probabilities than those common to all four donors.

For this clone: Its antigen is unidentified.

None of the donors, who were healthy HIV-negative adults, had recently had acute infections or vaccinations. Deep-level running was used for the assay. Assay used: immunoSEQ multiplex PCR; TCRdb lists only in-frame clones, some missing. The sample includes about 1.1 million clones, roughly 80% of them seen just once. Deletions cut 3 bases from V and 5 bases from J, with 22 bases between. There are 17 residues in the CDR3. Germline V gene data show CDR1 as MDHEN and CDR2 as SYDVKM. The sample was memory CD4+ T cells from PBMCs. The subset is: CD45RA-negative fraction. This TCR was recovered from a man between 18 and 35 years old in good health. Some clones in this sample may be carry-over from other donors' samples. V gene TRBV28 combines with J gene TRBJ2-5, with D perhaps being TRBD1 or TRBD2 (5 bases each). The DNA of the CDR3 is TGTGCCAGCAGTTTTGGGTCCGGGACGGTGTTTATGGAGACCCAGTACTTC. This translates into CASSFGSGTVFMETQYF.